This T cell receptor (beta chain) was identified in a study of cytomegalovirus exposure and HLA in healthy donors. Study outcomes and limitations: As confirmed in vitro, three CMV-associated chains were specific for CMV antigens.

The germline CDR1 and CDR2 sequences are SQVTM and ANQGSEA. This CDR3 is 15 amino acids long. V shed 3 bases and J shed 7 bases, with 21 bases lying between them. Both 60 Vbeta primers and 13 Jbeta primers went into the PCR. Here immunoSEQ multiplex PCR was the method, and the copy in TCRdb shows in-frame clones only, minus some. Of over 140,000 clones detected, approximately 84% appear once; the ten largest clones hold 1.4% to 1.5%. This clone was detected a few times. Antigen unknown. The source is a man aged 25-40 years in good health and CMV-seropositive. Sequenced material: PBMCs. The chain employs TRBV29-1 and TRBJ1-2, with D possibly TRBD1 on 5 matching bases. CDR3 sequence reads: CSVDPGRGPLSGYTF. The CDR3 DNA reads as TGCAGCGTTGATCCAGGGAGGGGCCCATTATCTGGCTACACCTTC. Full variable domain (outside the CDR3, taken from reference TRBV29-1 and TRBJ1-2): SAVISQKPSRDICQRGTSLTIQCQVDSQVTMMFWYRQQPGQSLTLIATANQGSEATYESGFVIDKFPISRPNLTFSTLTVSNMSPEDSSIYLCSVDPGRGPLSGYTFGSGTRLTVV.